What follows are 21 T cell receptor beta chains derived from one specimen sequenced in a study of blood T cell repertoires in COVID-19. Sequencing was performed with immunoSEQ multiplex PCR; in TCRdb, only in-frame clones are kept and a portion is missing. Altogether about 140,000 clones are present, over 80% being singletons, with the ten largest covering over 5%. Sequencing input: PBMCs or T cells enriched from blood (not recorded which). The receptors derive from a man aged 65 to 85 who had been exposed to COVID-19.

V is TRBV7-2 and J is TRBJ1-3; D not certain. Trimming removed 1 base from V and 2 bases from J, with 6 bases in between. In germline, CDR1 is SGHTA, CDR2 FQGNSA. The CDR3 runs to 14 residues. CDR3 coding DNA: TGTGCCAGCAGCTTAGAACGGGCTGGAAACACCATATATTTT. Its translation is CASSLERAGNTIYF.

V is TRBV11-2 and J is TRBJ1-1; TRBD1 might be the D (6 bases). Germline V gene lookup returns CDR1 SGHAT and CDR2 FQNNGV. This CDR3 comprises 16 residues. V was trimmed by 5 bases and J by 7 bases, leaving 23 bases between them. The CDR3 DNA reads TGTGCCAGCAGCCCATCCCGGGGGGCGATTGAGGATGAAGCTTTCTTT. Translated, it gives CASSPSRGAIEDEAFF.

The chain links TRBV27 to TRBJ2-1; 7 bases match TRBD2. Germline CDR1 is MNHEY and CDR2 is SMNVEV (reference sequence). Losses at the gene ends were 4 bases for V and 6 bases for J; bases not matched to a gene: 0. This CDR3 contains 12 residues. The CDR3 nucleotides read TGTGCCAGCAGTTGGGGGGGCAATGAGCAGTTCTTC. This encodes CASSWGGNEQFF.

This chain links TRBV5-4 with TRBJ2-6; 8 nucleotides align to TRBD2. With V trimmed by 4 bases and J by 1 base, 10 bases remained unmatched. The CDR3 is made up of 18 amino acids. The V gene's germline CDR1 is SGHNT and CDR2 YYREEE (reference sequence). CDR3 protein: CASSGGLLAASGANVLTF. CDR3 coding DNA: TGTGCCAGCAGCGGTGGTCTACTAGCGGCTTCTGGGGCCAACGTCCTGACTTTC.

The chain recombines TRBV19 with TRBJ1-5; TRBD1 might be the D (5 bases). This CDR3 is 15 amino acids long. V was cut by 3 bases and J by 1 base, with 10 bases left in between. The germline V gene encodes CDR1 LNHDA and CDR2 SQIVND (reference sequence). CDR3 in DNA: TGTGCCAGTAGTATGGGGCTTGGGAGCAATCAGCCCCAGCATTTT. Protein product: CASSMGLGSNQPQHF.

The chain has TRBV28 and TRBJ2-1, with D maybe TRBD1 (6 bases). This CDR3 has 15 amino acids. The V gene lost 9 bases and the J gene lost 7 bases, with 22 bases spanning the gap. The germline V gene has CDR1 MDHEN and CDR2 SYDVKM. CDR3 sequence: CASNEGQPRVNEQFF. The CDR3 nucleotides are TGTGCCAGTAATGAAGGACAGCCGAGAGTGAATGAGCAGTTCTTC.

The CDR3 DNA reads as TGTGCCAGCAGTCGGGACATATCTGGAAACACCATATATTTT. Protein: CASSRDISGNTIYF. The genes are TRBV6-2 or TRBV6-3 and TRBJ1-3, with D possibly TRBD1 on 6 matching bases. Trimming pared 5 bases from V and 1 base from J, leaving 9 bases between. Germline assignment: CDR1 MNHEY and CDR2 SVGEGT. This CDR3 is 14 amino acids long.

J is TRBJ2-1 and V is TRBV9; 8 nucleotides line up with TRBD2. V trimming: 4 bases; J trimming: 1 base; junction bases outside the gene matches: 10. Germline V gene sequence: CDR1 SGDLS, CDR2 YYNGEE. The CDR3 sequence is 17 residues long. Here the CDR3 reads CASSPGSGRFSYNEQFF. The CDR3 DNA reads TGTGCCAGCAGCCCCGGGAGCGGGAGATTTTCCTACAATGAGCAGTTCTTC.

The chain links TRBV10-3 to TRBJ1-2; perhaps TRBD1 as D (6 bases). The CDR3 runs to 14 residues. Looked up from germline, CDR1 is ENHRY and CDR2 is SYGVKD. Trimming took 5 bases from V and 0 from J, leaving 10 bases between them. The CDR3 is CAISSDRTNYGYTF. The CDR3 region has the DNA TGTGCCATCAGTTCGGACAGAACTAACTATGGCTACACCTTC.

The chain recombines TRBV30 with TRBJ1-1; 9 nucleotides align to TRBD1. Trimming took 3 bases from V and 3 from J; bases not matched to a gene: 5. The CDR3 is made up of 14 amino acids. Germline values: CDR1 GTSNPN, CDR2 SVGIG (reference sequence). CDR3 loop: CAWRIQGADTEAFF. CDR3 bases: TGTGCCTGGAGGATACAGGGGGCGGACACTGAAGCTTTCTTT.

The chain has TRBV15 and TRBJ2-2; TRBD2 matches at 9 bases. The CDR3 has 17 amino acids. Germline V gives CDR1 LNHNV, CDR2 YYDKDF (reference sequence). V lost 0 bases, J lost 5 bases, and 7 bases stayed unmatched. The CDR3 DNA reads as TGTGCCACCAGCAGAGATCCGACTAGCGGAGCGACCGGGGAGCTGTTTTTT. It codes for CATSRDPTSGATGELFF.

This clone was observed a single time. The chain uses TRBV11-2 and TRBJ2-3, with D perhaps TRBD2 (5 bases). V was cut by 3 bases and J by 13 bases, with 14 bases left in between. Germline CDR1 and CDR2: SGHAT and FQNNGV. The CDR3 is made up of 12 amino acids. The CDR3 nucleotides read TGTGCCAGCAGCTTCCGCACTAGTCTCGAGTATTTT. Its translation: CASSFRTSLEYF.

This chain links TRBV6-2 or TRBV6-3 with TRBJ1-5; tentatively, D is TRBD1 (6 bases). V dropped 5 bases and J dropped 4 bases, with 12 bases sitting between them. CDR3 length: 14 amino acids. Germline CDR1 MNHEY, CDR2 SVGEGT. CDR3 residues: CASSLGHRNQPQHF. CDR3 nucleotides: TGTGCCAGCAGTCTGGGACATAGGAATCAGCCCCAGCATTTT.

The chain couples TRBV12-3 or TRBV12-4 to TRBJ2-4; D possibly corresponds to TRBD1 (5 bases). The CDR3 extends over 12 amino acids. Trimming took 7 bases from V and 5 from J, leaving 9 bases between them. The CDR3 loop is CASTSTENIQYF. The CDR3 nucleotides are TGTGCCAGCACCTCGACAGAAAACATTCAGTACTTC.

This sequence joins TRBV15 and TRBJ2-7, with TRBD1 matching 7 bases. This CDR3 spans 12 amino acids. V lost 8 bases and J lost 3; bases outside the gene matches: 4. The germline gives CDR1 LNHNV, CDR2 YYDKDF (reference sequence). For the CDR3, the DNA is TGTGCCACCCAGGGGGAGCGCTACGAGCAGTACTTC. Translating it yields CATQGERYEQYF.

The rearrangement joins TRBV5-1 to TRBJ2-1; 7 positions match TRBD1. CDR1 is SGHRS, CDR2 YFSETQ, per germline. Trimming cost V 4 bases and J 5 bases; bases outside gene matches: 3. This CDR3 has 13 amino acids. The CDR3 protein is CASSTDRNNEQFF. The DNA for the CDR3 is TGCGCCAGCAGCACGGACAGGAACAATGAGCAGTTCTTC.

The chain has TRBV6-1 and TRBJ2-7, with 12 bases matching TRBD2. After removal of 2 bases from V and 1 base from J, the junction contained 3 bases not matched to a gene. In germline, CDR1 is MNHNS, CDR2 SASEGT. The CDR3 length is 16 residues. CDR3 sequence reads: CASSELAGGLSYEQYF. DNA of the CDR3: TGTGCCAGCAGTGAACTAGCGGGAGGGTTATCCTACGAGCAGTACTTC.

This clone was counted many times. The rearrangement joins TRBV11-2 to TRBJ2-2; D remains unclear. In germline, CDR1 is SGHAT, CDR2 FQNNGV. The CDR3 totals 13 residues. Trimming took off 3 bases at V and 4 bases at J, with 6 bases between the two ends. The CDR3 here is CASSFTGTGELFF. The CDR3 DNA is TGTGCCAGCAGCTTCACCGGCACCGGGGAGCTGTTTTTT.

V usage is TRBV4-2 and J usage is TRBJ1-4; D unresolved. The CDR3 length is 15 residues. Looked up from germline, CDR1 is LGHNA and CDR2 is YNFKEQ. V was shortened by 0 bases and J by 5 bases, with 10 bases between the two germline ends. The CDR3 loop is CASSQDFGRNEKLFF. CDR3 coding DNA: TGTGCCAGCAGCCAAGATTTCGGGAGGAATGAAAAACTGTTTTTT.

J is TRBJ2-7 and V is TRBV29-1, with D possibly matching TRBD2 (6 bases). V lost 5 bases and J lost 3, with 17 bases in between. Germline CDR1 is SQVTM and CDR2 is ANQGSEA. The CDR3 length is 14 residues. This CDR3 reads CSVLLADQFYEQYF. The CDR3 DNA sequence: TGCAGCGTTTTATTAGCGGACCAGTTCTACGAGCAGTACTTC.

The V call is TRBV7-2, the J call TRBJ2-2, with D possibly matching TRBD1 (6 bases). This CDR3 has 15 amino acids. The germline V and J ends were trimmed by 1 base and 4 bases, with 10 bases remaining between them. Germline V gives CDR1 SGHTA, CDR2 FQGNSA. For the CDR3, the DNA is TGTGCCAGCAGCTTAGGGGGGCAGACCACCGGGGAGCTGTTTTTT. It is translated as CASSLGGQTTGELFF.